This T cell receptor beta chain was observed in a study of Ad26.COV2.S vaccination and SARS-CoV-2 variants. Study-level findings and limits: Vaccinated individuals (as opposed to placebo recipients) had higher spike-specific TCR breadth. Vaccinees and placebo recipients showed similar non-spike TCR breadth.

In the case of this clone: Antigen specificity is unknown.

Assay used: immunoSEQ multiplex PCR; TCRdb lists only in-frame clones, some missing. This sample carries 300,000 to 450,000 clones, approximately 90% of them seen once, and the ten largest clones take under 4%. The J segment lost 8 bases and the V segment lost 4 bases, leaving 4 bases of the junction unmatched. The CDR3 totals 14 residues. Germline V lookup: CDR1 SGHTA, CDR2 FQGNSA. The receptor comes from a human donor who had recovered from COVID-19. This sequence joins TRBV7-2 and TRBJ2-1; 11 bases match TRBD2. Sequencing used peripheral blood, obtained after recovery from COVID-19. The CDR3 nucleotides are TGTGCCAGCAGCTCGCTAGCGGGGGGCTATGAGCAGTTCTTC. It is translated as CASSSLAGGYEQFF.